The present T cell receptor (beta chain) was sequenced within a study of patients and donors after allogeneic stem cell transplantation. TCRdb re-called the RT-PCR reads with MiXCR, one entry per CDR3 protein. Of about 960,000 distinct CDR3 sequences in the sample, 18% are singletons; the top ten hold around 6%. This clonotype turned up a few times. The CDR3 sequence is 18 residues long. Trimming cost V 4 bases and J 4 bases; bases outside gene matches: 12. Germline V lookup: CDR1 MGHRA, CDR2 YSYEKL. The chain employs TRBV4-1 and TRBJ2-1, with TRBD2 matching over 11 bases. The clonotype comes from a human donor who was either an allogeneic HSCT recipient or a stem cell or donor lymphocyte infusion donor (not recorded which). It is not recorded whose cells these are; they may come from a transplant donor. Source material: blood, either unsorted or a sorted T cell fraction (not recorded which). CDR3 residues: CASSRIPKTSGEYNEQFF. DNA of the CDR3: TGCGCCAGCAGCCGAATCCCGAAGACTAGCGGGGAATACAATGAGCAGTTCTTC.